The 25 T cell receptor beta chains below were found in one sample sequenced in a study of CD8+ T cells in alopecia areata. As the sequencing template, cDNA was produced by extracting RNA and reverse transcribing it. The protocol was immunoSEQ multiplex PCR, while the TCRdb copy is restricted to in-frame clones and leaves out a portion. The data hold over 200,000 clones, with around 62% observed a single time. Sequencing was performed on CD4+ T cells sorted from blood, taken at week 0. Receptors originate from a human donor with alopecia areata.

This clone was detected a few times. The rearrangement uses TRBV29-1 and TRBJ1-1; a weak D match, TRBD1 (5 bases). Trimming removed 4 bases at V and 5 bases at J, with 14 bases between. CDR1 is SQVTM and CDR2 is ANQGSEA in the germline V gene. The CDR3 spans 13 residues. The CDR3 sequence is CSVGRGLGTEAFF. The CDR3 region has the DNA TGCAGCGTTGGAAGGGGCCTCGGGACTGAAGCTTTCTTT.

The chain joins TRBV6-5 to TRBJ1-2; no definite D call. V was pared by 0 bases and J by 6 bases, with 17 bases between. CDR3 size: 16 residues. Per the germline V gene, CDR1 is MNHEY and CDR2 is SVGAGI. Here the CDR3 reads CASSYSKALPGHGYTF. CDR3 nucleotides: TGTGCCAGCAGTTACTCGAAGGCACTACCCGGCCATGGCTACACCTTC.

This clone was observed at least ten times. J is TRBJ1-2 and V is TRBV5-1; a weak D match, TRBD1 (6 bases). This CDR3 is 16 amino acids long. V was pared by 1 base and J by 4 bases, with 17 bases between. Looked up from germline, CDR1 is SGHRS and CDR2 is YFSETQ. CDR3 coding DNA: TGCGCCAGCAGCTTGAATCGGCGGGGGCGGTCCTATGGCTACACCTTC. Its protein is CASSLNRRGRSYGYTF.

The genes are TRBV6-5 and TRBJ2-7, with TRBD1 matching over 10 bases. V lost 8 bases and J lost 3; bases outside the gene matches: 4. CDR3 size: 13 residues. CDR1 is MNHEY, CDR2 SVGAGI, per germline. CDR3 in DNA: TGTGCCAGCGCCCGGGACAGGGGCTACGAGCAGTACTTC. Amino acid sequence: CASARDRGYEQYF.

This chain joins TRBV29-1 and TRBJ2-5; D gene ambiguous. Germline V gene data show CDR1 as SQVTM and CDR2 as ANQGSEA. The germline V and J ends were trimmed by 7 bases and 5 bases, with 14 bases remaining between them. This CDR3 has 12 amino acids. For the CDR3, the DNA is TGCAGCGGTAGACTCAGTGGGGAGACCCAGTACTTC. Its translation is CSGRLSGETQYF.

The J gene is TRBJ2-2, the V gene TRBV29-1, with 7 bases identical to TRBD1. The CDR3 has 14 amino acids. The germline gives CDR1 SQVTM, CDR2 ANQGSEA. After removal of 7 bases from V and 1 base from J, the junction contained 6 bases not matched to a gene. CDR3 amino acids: CSAWTGMNTGELFF. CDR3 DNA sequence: TGCAGCGCCTGGACAGGAATGAACACCGGGGAGCTGTTTTTT.

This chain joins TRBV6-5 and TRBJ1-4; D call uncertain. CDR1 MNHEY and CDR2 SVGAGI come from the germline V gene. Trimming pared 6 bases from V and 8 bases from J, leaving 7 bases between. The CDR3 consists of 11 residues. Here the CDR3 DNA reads TGTGCCAGCAGGGCCGCCGAAAAACTGTTTTTT. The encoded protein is CASRAAEKLFF.

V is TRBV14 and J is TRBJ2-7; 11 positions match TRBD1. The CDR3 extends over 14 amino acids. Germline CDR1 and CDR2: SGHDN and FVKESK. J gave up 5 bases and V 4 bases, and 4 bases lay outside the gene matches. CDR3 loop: CASSLGQGADEQYF. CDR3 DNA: TGTGCCAGCAGCCTCGGACAGGGGGCAGACGAGCAGTACTTC. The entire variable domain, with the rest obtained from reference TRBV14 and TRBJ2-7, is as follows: EAGVTQFPSHSVIEKGQTVTLRCDPISGHDNLYWYRRVMGKEIKFLLHFVKESKQDESGMPNNRFLAERTGGTYSTLKVQPAELEDSGVYFCASSLGQGADEQYFGPGTRLTVT.

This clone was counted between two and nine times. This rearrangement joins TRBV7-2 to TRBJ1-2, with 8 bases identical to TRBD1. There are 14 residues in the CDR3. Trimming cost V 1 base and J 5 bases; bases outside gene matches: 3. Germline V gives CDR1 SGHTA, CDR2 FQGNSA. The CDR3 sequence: CASSLGGTGYGYTF. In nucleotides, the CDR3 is TGTGCCAGCAGCTTAGGGGGGACAGGATATGGCTACACCTTC.

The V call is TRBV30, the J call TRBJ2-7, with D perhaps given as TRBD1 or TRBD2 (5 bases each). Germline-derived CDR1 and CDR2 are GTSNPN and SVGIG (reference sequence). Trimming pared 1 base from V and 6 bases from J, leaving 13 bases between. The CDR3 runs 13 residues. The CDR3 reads CAWSAQTGREQYF. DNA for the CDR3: TGTGCCTGGAGTGCCCAGACGGGGCGCGAGCAGTACTTC. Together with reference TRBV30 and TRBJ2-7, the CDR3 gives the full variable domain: SQTIHQWPATLVQPVGSPLSLECTVEGTSNPNLYWYRQAAGRGLQLLFYSVGIGQISSEVPQNLSASRPQDRQFILSSKKLLLSDSGFYLCAWSAQTGREQYFGPGTRLTVT.

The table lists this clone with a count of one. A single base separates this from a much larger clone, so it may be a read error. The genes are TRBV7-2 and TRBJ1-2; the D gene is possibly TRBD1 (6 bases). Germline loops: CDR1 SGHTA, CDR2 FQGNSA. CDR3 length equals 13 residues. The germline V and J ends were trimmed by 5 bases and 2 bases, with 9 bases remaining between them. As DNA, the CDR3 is TGTGCCAGCAGCAAAGGACAGAACTATGGCTACACCTTC. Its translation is CASSKGQNYGYTF. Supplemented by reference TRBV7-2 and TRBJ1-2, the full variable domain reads GAGVSQSPSNKVTEKGKDVELRCDPISGHTALYWYRQSLGQGLEFLIYFQGNSAPDKSGLPSDRFSAERTGGSVSTLTIQRTQQEDSAVYLCASSKGQNYGYTFGSGTRLTVV.

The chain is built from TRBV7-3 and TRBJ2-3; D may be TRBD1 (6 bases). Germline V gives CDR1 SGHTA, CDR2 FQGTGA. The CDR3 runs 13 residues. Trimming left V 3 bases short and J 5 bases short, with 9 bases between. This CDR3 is CASSFDRRDTQYF. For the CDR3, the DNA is TGTGCCAGCAGCTTCGACAGGAGAGATACGCAGTATTTT.

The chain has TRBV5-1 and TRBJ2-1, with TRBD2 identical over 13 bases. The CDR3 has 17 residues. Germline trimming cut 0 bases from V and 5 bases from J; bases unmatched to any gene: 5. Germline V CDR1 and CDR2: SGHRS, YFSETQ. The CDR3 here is CASSLARTSGSNNEQFF. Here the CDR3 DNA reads TGCGCCAGCAGCTTGGCCCGGACTAGCGGGAGTAACAATGAGCAGTTCTTC. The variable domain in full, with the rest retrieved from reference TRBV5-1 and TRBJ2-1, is KAGVTQTPRYLIKTRGQQVTLSCSPISGHRSVSWYQQTPGQGLQFLFEYFSETQRNKGNFPGRFSGRQFSNSRSEMNVSTLELGDSALYLCASSLARTSGSNNEQFFGPGTRLTVL.

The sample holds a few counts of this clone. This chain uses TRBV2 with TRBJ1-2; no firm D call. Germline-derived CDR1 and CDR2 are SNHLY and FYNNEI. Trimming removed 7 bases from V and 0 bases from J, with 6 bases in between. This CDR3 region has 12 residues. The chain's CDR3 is CASTGSNYGYTF. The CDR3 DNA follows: TGTGCCAGCACCGGATCTAACTATGGCTACACCTTC.

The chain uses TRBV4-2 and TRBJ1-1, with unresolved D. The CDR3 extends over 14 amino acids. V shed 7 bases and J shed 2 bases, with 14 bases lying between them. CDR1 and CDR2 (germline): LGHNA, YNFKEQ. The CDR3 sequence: CASTPSQFNTEAFF. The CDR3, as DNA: TGTGCCAGCACCCCTTCCCAGTTTAACACTGAAGCTTTCTTT.

The CDR3 spells CATGQGNSYGANVLTF. The DNA for the CDR3 is TGTGCCACTGGACAGGGAAACTCCTACGGGGCCAACGTCCTGACTTTC. The chain employs TRBV19 and TRBJ2-6; 8 bases are a match to TRBD1. The ends lost 10 bases at V and 4 bases at J; junction bases unmatched: 12. The CDR3 totals 16 residues. In germline, CDR1 is LNHDA, CDR2 SQIVND (reference sequence).

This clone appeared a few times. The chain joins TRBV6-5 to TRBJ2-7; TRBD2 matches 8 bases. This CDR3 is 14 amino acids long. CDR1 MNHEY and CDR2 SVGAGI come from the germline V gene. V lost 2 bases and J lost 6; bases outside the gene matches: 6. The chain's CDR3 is CASSYDSGVLEQYF. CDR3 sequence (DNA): TGTGCCAGCAGTTACGATAGCGGGGTCCTCGAGCAGTACTTC.

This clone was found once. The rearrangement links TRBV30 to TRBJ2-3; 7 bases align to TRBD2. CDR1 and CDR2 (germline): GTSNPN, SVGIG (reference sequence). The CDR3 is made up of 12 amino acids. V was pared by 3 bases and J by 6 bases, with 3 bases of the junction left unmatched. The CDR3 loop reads CAWSTGGDTQYF. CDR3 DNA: TGTGCCTGGAGCACCGGGGGGGATACGCAGTATTTT.

Here the CDR3 DNA reads TGTGCCAGCAGCGTTCTAGGGGTCGGAAACTATGGCTACACCTTC. This codes for CASSVLGVGNYGYTF. V gene TRBV9 combines with J gene TRBJ1-2; tentative D call: TRBD1 (5 bases). The CDR3 contains 15 residues. The V gene's germline CDR1 is SGDLS and CDR2 YYNGEE. V was pared by 2 bases and J by 2 bases, with 13 bases between.

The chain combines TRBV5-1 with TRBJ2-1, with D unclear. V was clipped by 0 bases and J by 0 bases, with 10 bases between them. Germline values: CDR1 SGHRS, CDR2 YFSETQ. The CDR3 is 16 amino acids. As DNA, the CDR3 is TGCGCCAGCAGCTTGGGGCCCCCGGGCTCCTACAATGAGCAGTTCTTC. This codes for CASSLGPPGSYNEQFF.

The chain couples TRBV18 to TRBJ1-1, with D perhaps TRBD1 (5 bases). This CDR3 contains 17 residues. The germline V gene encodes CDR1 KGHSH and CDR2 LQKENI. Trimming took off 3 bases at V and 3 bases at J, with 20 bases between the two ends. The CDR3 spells CASSPNSGLSGDTEAFF. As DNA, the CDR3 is TGTGCCAGCTCACCTAATTCAGGGCTCTCCGGGGACACTGAAGCTTTCTTT.

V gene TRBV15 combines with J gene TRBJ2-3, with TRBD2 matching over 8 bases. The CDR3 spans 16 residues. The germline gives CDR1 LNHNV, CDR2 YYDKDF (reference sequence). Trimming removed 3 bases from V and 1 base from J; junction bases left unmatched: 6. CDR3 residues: CATSSMGRGGTDTQYF. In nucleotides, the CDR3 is TGTGCCACCAGCAGTATGGGGCGGGGGGGCACAGATACGCAGTATTTT.

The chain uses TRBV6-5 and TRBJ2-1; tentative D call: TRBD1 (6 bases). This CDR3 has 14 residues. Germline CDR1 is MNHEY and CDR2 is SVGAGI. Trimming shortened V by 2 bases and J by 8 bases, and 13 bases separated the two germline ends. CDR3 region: CASSYGTGKDEQFF. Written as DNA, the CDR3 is TGTGCCAGCAGTTACGGTACAGGGAAGGATGAGCAGTTCTTC.

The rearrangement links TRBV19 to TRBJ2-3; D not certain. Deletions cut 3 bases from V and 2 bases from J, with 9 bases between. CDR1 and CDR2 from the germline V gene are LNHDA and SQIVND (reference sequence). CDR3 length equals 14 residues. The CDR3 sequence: CASSIRTFTDTQYF. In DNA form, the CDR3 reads TGTGCCAGTAGTATCCGGACCTTCACAGATACGCAGTATTTT. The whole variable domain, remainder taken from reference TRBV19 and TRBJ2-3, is DGGITQSPKYLFRKEGQNVTLSCEQNLNHDAMYWYRQDPGQGLRLIYYSQIVNDFQKGDIAEGYSVSREKKESFPLTVTSAQKNPTAFYLCASSIRTFTDTQYFGPGTRLTVL.

CDR3 bases: TGTGCCAGCAGCGTAGAAGGGAAACTCCAGGAGCAGTACTTC. Protein: CASSVEGKLQEQYF. V is TRBV9 and J is TRBJ2-7; D remains ambiguous. Trimming removed 0 bases from V and 7 bases from J, with 14 bases in between. Germline values: CDR1 SGDLS, CDR2 YYNGEE. CDR3 length: 14 residues.